One and the same sample provided the 14 T cell receptor beta chains below, sequenced in a study of OX40 agonist ivuxolimab in advanced cancers. The table came from immunoSEQ multiplex PCR; TCRdb's copy has only in-frame clones and leaves some out. Among 55,000 to 75,000 clones listed, about nine tenths were seen once. The source material was CD4+ or CD8+ T cells sorted from blood, sampled in a trial of the OX40 agonist ivuxolimab. The receptors shown here come from an adult with an advanced solid tumor such as melanoma, head and neck, liver or kidney cancer.

The chain is built from TRBV6-5 and TRBJ1-1; TRBD1 might be the D (5 bases). The CDR3 totals 11 residues. V was cut by 1 base and J by 11 bases, with 8 bases left in between. Looked up from germline, CDR1 is MNHEY and CDR2 is SVGAGI. The CDR3 sequence: CASSYYGDAFF. The CDR3 DNA sequence: TGTGCCAGCAGTTACTACGGGGACGCTTTCTTT.

This sequence joins TRBV6-4 and TRBJ1-1, with a weak D call TRBD1 (5 bases). The V gene's germline CDR1 is MRHNA and CDR2 SNTAGT. The CDR3 runs 15 residues. The V gene lost 2 bases and the J gene lost 2 bases, with 12 bases spanning the gap. The chain's CDR3 is CASSDPGTGNTEAFF. CDR3 coding DNA: TGTGCCAGCAGTGACCCAGGGACGGGTAACACTGAAGCTTTCTTT.

This chain links TRBV20-1 with TRBJ2-7; 7 bases fit TRBD2. Per germline, CDR1 DFQATT and CDR2 SNEGSKA (reference sequence). Trimming cost V 5 bases and J 5 bases; bases outside gene matches: 3. The CDR3 spans 11 residues. The CDR3 sequence: CSASREDEQYF. CDR3 DNA: TGCAGTGCTTCCCGGGAGGACGAGCAGTACTTC.

The rearrangement links TRBV30 to TRBJ2-1; D remains ambiguous. Germline V lookup: CDR1 GTSNPN, CDR2 SVGIG (reference sequence). There are 13 residues in the CDR3. V dropped 5 bases and J dropped 4 bases, with 12 bases sitting between them. The CDR3 DNA follows: TGTGCCTGGGATTACAGTAGGTACAATGAGCAGTTCTTC. Protein: CAWDYSRYNEQFF.

The chain couples TRBV18 to TRBJ2-3, with TRBD1 identical over 9 bases. CDR3 length: 12 residues. From germline, CDR1 is KGHSH and CDR2 LQKENI. Trimming cost V 11 bases and J 8 bases; bases outside gene matches: 8. The CDR3 coding sequence is TGTGCCGCACAGGGGGCATCAGGTACGCAGTATTTT. This codes for CAAQGASGTQYF. The variable domain in full, with the rest retrieved from reference TRBV18 and TRBJ2-3, is NAGVMQNPRHLVRRRGQEARLRCSPMKGHSHVYWYRQLPEEGLKFMVYLQKENIIDESGMPKERFSAEFPKEGPSILRIQQVVRGDSAAYFCAAQGASGTQYFGPGTRLTVL.

V usage is TRBV5-4 and J usage is TRBJ2-5; 8 nucleotides agree with TRBD1. Germline CDR1 reads SGHNT; CDR2 reads YYREEE (reference sequence). This CDR3 spans 15 amino acids. V dropped 6 bases and J dropped 5; count of bases not matched to a gene: 12. CDR3 DNA sequence: TGTGCCAGCACCGACCGCAGGGGGCGCAGGGAGACCCAGTACTTC. It yields the protein CASTDRRGRRETQYF.

The rearrangement uses TRBV28 and TRBJ2-7, with 10 bases lining up with TRBD1. CDR1 and CDR2 from the germline V gene are MDHEN and SYDVKM. The CDR3 length is 13 residues. Trimming removed 6 bases from V and 7 bases from J; junction bases left unmatched: 6. CDR3 nucleotides: TGTGCCAGCAGGGAAGGACAGGGGGGGGAGCAGTACTTC. It yields the protein CASREGQGGEQYF.

CDR3 sequence: CASKNNLITDTQYF. The CDR3 DNA follows: TGTGCCAGCAAAAACAACCTTATCACAGATACGCAGTATTTT. The rearrangement links TRBV11-1 to TRBJ2-3; D remains unclear. The V end was cut by 7 bases, the J end by 2 bases, with 13 bases between. CDR1 and CDR2 (germline): SGHAT, FQDESV (reference sequence). The CDR3 extends over 14 amino acids.

The chain links TRBV2 to TRBJ1-1; 11 bases are shared with TRBD1. CDR1 is SNHLY and CDR2 is FYNNEI in the germline V gene. V shed 4 bases, J shed 6 bases, and the junction held 4 bases outside the gene matches. The CDR3 consists of 14 residues. For the CDR3, the DNA is TGTGCCAGCAGTGGTCTGGACAGGGGGCCTGAAGCTTTCTTT. Translation: CASSGLDRGPEAFF.

This chain joins TRBV28 and TRBJ1-2; D not resolved. The CDR3 loop spans 14 amino acids. Per the germline V gene, CDR1 is MDHEN and CDR2 is SYDVKM. The V end lost 2 bases, the J end lost 6 bases, and 13 bases lay between the germline ends. CDR3 sequence (DNA): TGTGCCAGCAGTTTACTGGCAGGTCCGAATGGCTACACCTTC. Translating gives CASSLLAGPNGYTF.

The CDR3 nucleotides are TGTGCCAGCAGCTTGTTACTCGGGTCGGAGTACTTC. It specifies CASSLLLGSEYF. The V gene is TRBV7-2, the J gene TRBJ2-7; D unresolved. CDR3 length: 12 residues. CDR1 SGHTA and CDR2 FQGNSA come from the germline V gene. Trimming pared 3 bases from V and 11 bases from J, leaving 14 bases between.

The chain uses TRBV9 and TRBJ2-3, with TRBD2 identical over 9 bases. The CDR3 sequence is 16 residues long. The junction had 12 bases not matched to a gene; V was cut back by 4 bases and J by 6 bases. Germline values: CDR1 SGDLS, CDR2 YYNGEE. For the CDR3, the DNA is TGTGCCAGCAGCCTAGGGGAGCTAGCGGGGTGGGATACGCAGTATTTT. Protein sequence: CASSLGELAGWDTQYF.

This sequence joins TRBV10-3 and TRBJ2-2, with 16 bases identical to TRBD2. V gave up 9 bases and J gave up 2 bases; unmatched junction bases: 3. The germline gives CDR1 ENHRY, CDR2 SYGVKD. CDR3 size: 16 residues. The CDR3 DNA reads as TGTGCCATTGGGACTAGCGGGGGGGAAAACACCGGGGAGCTGTTTTTT. Amino acids: CAIGTSGGENTGELFF.

The chain has TRBV19 and TRBJ1-2; 9 bases match TRBD1. The CDR3 spans 13 residues. Germline assignment: CDR1 LNHDA and CDR2 SQIVND (reference sequence). The J segment lost 4 bases and the V segment lost 6 bases, leaving 3 bases of the junction unmatched. This chain's CDR3 is CASRPDRGYGYTF. CDR3 nucleotide sequence: TGTGCCAGTAGGCCGGACAGGGGCTATGGCTACACCTTC.